This is a list of T cell receptor beta chains from one sample in a study of identifying expanded T cells in peripheral blood. The protocol was immunoSEQ multiplex PCR, while the TCRdb copy is restricted to in-frame clones and leaves out a portion. The sample lists about 130,000 clones; 65% to 90% were seen once. The sample consisted of blood. Every receptor here comes from a person aged 18 to 75 in good health. CDR3s include the opening cysteine and the closing phenylalanine or tryptophan. The order of the fields is clone size, D gene, J gene, V gene, CDR3 protein, CDR3 DNA. D genes are given only for firm matches. Where a row states a size, it is once, few, many or the class of an expanded clone; other rows omit it.

clone_size: once
d_call: NA
j_call: TRBJ2-3
v_call: TRBV27
cdr3_aa: CASKYGASQPTQYF
cdr3_nt: TGTGCCAGCAAATACGGGGCTAGCCAACCTACGCAGTATTTT

clone_size: NA
d_call: NA
j_call: TRBJ1-3
v_call: TRBV19
cdr3_aa: CASSIGSRASGNTIYF
cdr3_nt: TGTGCCAGTAGTATAGGAAGCAGAGCCTCTGGAAACACCATATATTTT

clone_size: NA
d_call: NA
j_call: TRBJ1-4
v_call: TRBV30
cdr3_aa: CAWADGTNEKLFF
cdr3_nt: TGTGCCTGGGCGGACGGCACGAATGAAAAACTGTTTTTT

clone_size: few
d_call: NA
j_call: TRBJ1-2
v_call: TRBV30
cdr3_aa: CAWSSYGYTF
cdr3_nt: TGTGCCTGGAGTTCCTATGGCTACACCTTC

clone_size: NA
d_call: NA
j_call: TRBJ2-7
v_call: TRBV7-2
cdr3_aa: CASSPSNGKTYEQYF
cdr3_nt: TGTGCCAGCAGCCCCTCCAACGGGAAGACCTACGAGCAGTACTTC

clone_size: NA
d_call: TRBD2
j_call: TRBJ2-1
v_call: TRBV30
cdr3_aa: CAWSVGTSGGNEQFF
cdr3_nt: TGTGCCTGGAGTGTGGGGACTAGCGGGGGGAATGAGCAGTTCTTC

clone_size: NA
d_call: NA
j_call: TRBJ1-2
v_call: TRBV5-6
cdr3_aa: CASSPTNYGYTF
cdr3_nt: TGTGCCAGCAGCCCCACGAATTATGGCTACACCTTC

clone_size: NA
d_call: NA
j_call: TRBJ2-5
v_call: TRBV7-2
cdr3_aa: CASSLRDGETQYF
cdr3_nt: TGTGCCAGCAGCTTACGCGATGGAGAGACCCAGTACTTC

clone_size: once
d_call: NA
j_call: TRBJ2-1
v_call: TRBV6-6
cdr3_aa: CASSRLANEQFF
cdr3_nt: TGTGCCAGCAGCCGTCTAGCAAATGAGCAGTTCTTC

clone_size: NA
d_call: NA
j_call: TRBJ2-7
v_call: TRBV18
cdr3_aa: CASSPGGYEQYF
cdr3_nt: TGTGCCAGCTCACCTGGGGGTTACGAGCAGTACTTC

clone_size: NA
d_call: NA
j_call: TRBJ1-2
v_call: TRBV5-1
cdr3_aa: CASSLGPTIGYTF
cdr3_nt: TGCGCCAGCAGCTTGGGACCCACCATAGGCTACACCTTC

clone_size: once
d_call: NA
j_call: TRBJ2-5
v_call: TRBV10-3
cdr3_aa: CAISVLGRGETQYF
cdr3_nt: TGTGCCATCAGTGTGTTGGGAAGGGGGGAGACCCAGTACTTC

clone_size: NA
d_call: NA
j_call: TRBJ1-2
v_call: TRBV5-1
cdr3_aa: CASSLGSAGSYGYTF
cdr3_nt: TGTGCCAGCAGCTTGGGCAGTGCAGGGAGCTATGGCTACACCTTC

clone_size: NA
d_call: NA
j_call: TRBJ1-6
v_call: TRBV2
cdr3_aa: CASRAGYFSPLHF
cdr3_nt: TGTGCCTCACGGGCAGGGTATTTTTCACCCCTCCACTTT

clone_size: NA
d_call: NA
j_call: TRBJ1-4
v_call: TRBV2
cdr3_aa: CASRADSSNEKLFF
cdr3_nt: TGTGCCAGCAGGGCGGACAGTTCTAATGAAAAACTGTTTTTT

clone_size: NA
d_call: TRBD1
j_call: TRBJ2-7
v_call: TRBV2
cdr3_aa: CASIRDRDGEQYF
cdr3_nt: TGTGCCAGCATTCGGGACAGGGACGGGGAGCAGTACTTC

clone_size: NA
d_call: TRBD2
j_call: TRBJ2-3
v_call: TRBV19
cdr3_aa: CASSRGLADTQYF
cdr3_nt: TGTGCCAGTAGTAGAGGACTAGCCGATACGCAGTATTTT

clone_size: NA
d_call: NA
j_call: TRBJ2-5
v_call: TRBV7-8
cdr3_aa: CASSRTEETQYF
cdr3_nt: TGTGCCAGCAGCCGGACTGAAGAGACCCAGTACTTC

clone_size: NA
d_call: TRBD2
j_call: TRBJ2-5
v_call: TRBV28
cdr3_aa: CASSPGTALAGVGETQYF
cdr3_nt: TGTGCCAGCAGTCCGGGGACAGCTCTAGCGGGAGTTGGGGAGACCCAGTACTTC

clone_size: NA
d_call: NA
j_call: TRBJ2-2
v_call: TRBV4-1
cdr3_aa: CASSQVLSRTGELFF
cdr3_nt: TGCGCCAGCAGCCAAGTCTTGTCGCGAACCGGGGAGCTGTTTTTT

clone_size: NA
d_call: NA
j_call: TRBJ1-6
v_call: TRBV6-5
cdr3_aa: CASSYEGRNSPLHF
cdr3_nt: TGTGCCAGCAGTTATGAAGGAAGAAATTCACCCCTCCACTTT

clone_size: once
d_call: TRBD2
j_call: TRBJ2-5
v_call: TRBV7-7
cdr3_aa: CASSPGTTQETQYF
cdr3_nt: TGTGCCAGCAGCCCTGGGACTACCCAAGAGACCCAGTACTTC

clone_size: few
d_call: NA
j_call: TRBJ1-5
v_call: TRBV7-9
cdr3_aa: CASSLVENQPQHF
cdr3_nt: TGTGCCAGCAGCTTAGTAGAGAATCAGCCCCAGCATTTT

clone_size: NA
d_call: NA
j_call: TRBJ2-7
v_call: TRBV18
cdr3_aa: CASSPGGLEEQYF
cdr3_nt: TGTGCCAGCTCACCTGGAGGGCTGGAAGAGCAGTACTTC

clone_size: NA
d_call: NA
j_call: TRBJ1-1
v_call: TRBV19
cdr3_aa: CASKQGPLKDTEAFF
cdr3_nt: TGTGCCAGTAAGCAGGGGCCCCTTAAAGACACTGAAGCTTTCTTT

clone_size: NA
d_call: NA
j_call: TRBJ1-2
v_call: TRBV30
cdr3_aa: CAWSVDGTSNYGYTF
cdr3_nt: TGTGCCTGGAGTGTCGACGGCACCTCTAACTATGGCTACACCTTC

clone_size: once
d_call: NA
j_call: TRBJ2-7
v_call: TRBV28
cdr3_aa: CASTTRAQYEQYF
cdr3_nt: TGTGCCAGCACCACCAGGGCCCAATACGAGCAGTACTTC

clone_size: NA
d_call: NA
j_call: TRBJ2-3
v_call: TRBV9
cdr3_aa: CASSSLAPTDTQYF
cdr3_nt: TGTGCCAGCAGCTCACTAGCCCCCACAGATACGCAGTATTTT

clone_size: NA
d_call: TRBD1
j_call: TRBJ1-2
v_call: TRBV5-6
cdr3_aa: CASTRTGGYGYTF
cdr3_nt: TGTGCCAGCACCCGGACAGGTGGCTATGGCTACACCTTC

clone_size: NA
d_call: NA
j_call: TRBJ1-5
v_call: TRBV19
cdr3_aa: CASNEANQPQHF
cdr3_nt: TGTGCCAGTAACGAAGCGAATCAGCCCCAGCATTTT

clone_size: once
d_call: TRBD2
j_call: TRBJ2-7
v_call: TRBV9
cdr3_aa: CASSYNGLAGYEQYF
cdr3_nt: TGTGCCAGCAGCTATAACGGACTAGCGGGGTACGAGCAGTACTTC

clone_size: NA
d_call: NA
j_call: TRBJ2-2
v_call: TRBV11-2
cdr3_aa: CASSLEIYTGELFF
cdr3_nt: TGTGCCAGCAGCTTAGAGATCTACACCGGGGAGCTGTTTTTT